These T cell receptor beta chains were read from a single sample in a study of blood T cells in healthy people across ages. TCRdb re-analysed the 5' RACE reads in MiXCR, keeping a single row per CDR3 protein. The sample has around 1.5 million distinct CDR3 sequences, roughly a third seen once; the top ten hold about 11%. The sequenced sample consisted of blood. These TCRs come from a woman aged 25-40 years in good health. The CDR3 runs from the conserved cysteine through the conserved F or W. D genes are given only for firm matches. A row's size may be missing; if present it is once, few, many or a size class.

TGTGCCAGCAGGGTACTCGACAGTTACAATGAGCAGTTCTTC	CASRVLDSYNEQFF	TRBV6-5	few	TRBJ2-1	NA
TGTGCCAGCAGCCCCGGACAGGGATCTTGGGAGACCCAGTACTTC	CASSPGQGSWETQYF	TRBV14	NA	TRBJ2-5	TRBD1
TGCAGTGCTAGAAGAACTAGCGGGAGCCTGAACTACGAGCAGTACTTC	CSARRTSGSLNYEQYF	TRBV20-1	NA	TRBJ2-7	TRBD2
TGTGCCAGCTTCGAAGGGTACCACGAGCAGTACTTC	CASFEGYHEQYF	TRBV2	NA	TRBJ2-7	NA
TGTGCCAGCACCCTTGGGGTCTACAATGAGCAGTTCTTC	CASTLGVYNEQFF	TRBV11-2	few	TRBJ2-1	NA
TGTGCCAGCAGTCATCCCACAGGGCTTTACACTGAAGCTTTCTTT	CASSHPTGLYTEAFF	TRBV12-3/TRBV12-4	NA	TRBJ1-1	NA
TGTGCCAGCAGCGACCCTACGACAGGGACCTACGAGCAGTACTTC	CASSDPTTGTYEQYF	TRBV7-2	few	TRBJ2-7	TRBD1
TGTGCCAGCAGTTTTCGGGGGGCTGTTGAAGCTTTCTTT	CASSFRGAVEAFF	TRBV12-3/TRBV12-4	few	TRBJ1-1	NA
TGTGCCAGCAGCTTCTCGGTGGATACGCAGTATTTT	CASSFSVDTQYF	TRBV7-9	NA	TRBJ2-3	NA
TGTGCCAGCAGCCCGGACGCTGGGGCTAGCGGGTACAATGAGCAGTTCTTC	CASSPDAGASGYNEQFF	TRBV9	few	TRBJ2-1	TRBD2
TGTGCCAGCAGCTTAGATCTACGCAGGGGGAGAGAGCAGTACTTC	CASSLDLRRGREQYF	TRBV7-6	few	TRBJ2-7	TRBD1
TGCAGTGCAGCCCAAGGACAAGTAAATGAGCAGTTCTTC	CSAAQGQVNEQFF	TRBV20-1	NA	TRBJ2-1	NA
TGTGCCAGCAGTTTTGCACGGATACAAGAGACCCAGTACTTC	CASSFARIQETQYF	TRBV28	NA	TRBJ2-5	NA
TGCGCCAGCAGCCAAGGGACAGGGACAGATACGCCGTATTTT	CASSQGTGTDTPYF	TRBV4-1	NA	TRBJ2-3	TRBD1
TGTGCCAGCAGCTCCTCTCGGACAGATTCCTACGAGCAGTACTTC	CASSSSRTDSYEQYF	TRBV7-9	NA	TRBJ2-7	NA
TGTGCCAGCAGCCAAGGAGTGCTCGCGGCGCAGTATTTT	CASSQGVLAAQYF	TRBV3-1	NA	TRBJ2-3	NA
TGTGCCAGCAGTCCCTTCACGGGAGGGGGGTACGAGCAGTACTTC	CASSPFTGGGYEQYF	TRBV27	NA	TRBJ2-7	TRBD2
TGTGCCTACGGTCCGGGTAATCAGCCCCAGCATTTT	CAYGPGNQPQHF	TRBV30	NA	TRBJ1-5	NA
TGTGCCACCAAGGCGGGACCCACAGATACGCAGTATTTT	CATKAGPTDTQYF	TRBV15	NA	TRBJ2-3	NA
TGTGCCAGCAGCCAACTCCACGAGCAGTACTTC	CASSQLHEQYF	TRBV3-1	many	TRBJ2-7	NA
TGTGCCAGCAGTGCCAGGACAGGGAGGGGGAACACCGGGGAGCTGTTTTTT	CASSARTGRGNTGELFF	TRBV28	NA	TRBJ2-2	NA
TGTGCCAGCAGCGAGACCGTAGCGGGGGGACCAGATACGCAGTATTTT	CASSETVAGGPDTQYF	TRBV9	NA	TRBJ2-3	TRBD2
TGCAGTGCTAGAGTGGGCTACGAGCAGTACTTC	CSARVGYEQYF	TRBV20-1	many	TRBJ2-7	NA
TGTGCCAGCAGTGAGAGAGCGGGAGCCGTTGAAGAGACCCAGTACTTC	CASSERAGAVEETQYF	TRBV6-1	NA	TRBJ2-5	TRBD2
TGTGCCAGCCGGATCGAGAGAAACACCGGGGAGCTGTTTTTT	CASRIERNTGELFF	TRBV6-1	NA	TRBJ2-2	NA
TGTGCCAGCAGTTATACGACTAGTCTGGCGTCCTACGAGCAGTACTTC	CASSYTTSLASYEQYF	TRBV6-5	NA	TRBJ2-7	NA
TGTGCCAGCAACCCTCAGTGGCCCCGGGGGGAGACCCAGTACTTC	CASNPQWPRGETQYF	TRBV3-1	NA	TRBJ2-5	NA
TGTGCCAGCAGCTTATCAATATCGAGGTGGTTCTTC	CASSLSISRWFF	TRBV7-2	NA	TRBJ2-1	NA
TGCAGTGCTCGCAGGGTAGGGAGCAATCAGCCCCAGCATTTT	CSARRVGSNQPQHF	TRBV20-1	NA	TRBJ1-5	NA
TGTGCCAGCAGGAACAGGGGAGGATATGGCTACACCTTC	CASRNRGGYGYTF	TRBV3-1	NA	TRBJ1-2	TRBD1
TGTGCCAGCAGCGTAGACGAGGGGAGCACAGATACGCAGTATTTT	CASSVDEGSTDTQYF	TRBV9	few	TRBJ2-3	NA
TGTGCTAGTGCCCACCCGAGGGACACAGATACGCAGTATTTT	CASAHPRDTDTQYF	TRBV12-5	NA	TRBJ2-3	NA
TGTGCCACCAGCAGAGGGACGGGGGGGCCAGCAGATACGCAGTATTTT	CATSRGTGGPADTQYF	TRBV15	NA	TRBJ2-3	TRBD2
TGTGCCAGCAGTGAATATGGGGTGGGCTATGGTGGCTACACCTTC	CASSEYGVGYGGYTF	TRBV25-1	few	TRBJ1-2	NA
TGTGCCAGCAGCGAGGGATTCTCTCCTCTGTATGGCTACACCTTC	CASSEGFSPLYGYTF	TRBV9	few	TRBJ1-2	NA
TGTGCCAGCGGTCAACAGGGGGCTGGAGAGCAGTACTTC	CASGQQGAGEQYF	TRBV27	many	TRBJ2-5	TRBD1
TGTGCCAGCAGCCCCGCAGCGGATGAAAAACTGTTTTTT	CASSPAADEKLFF	TRBV7-9	NA	TRBJ1-4	NA
TGTGCCAGCAGCTTAGAAGGGACTACCCCCGGGGAGCTGTTTTTT	CASSLEGTTPGELFF	TRBV7-6	few	TRBJ2-2	TRBD2
TGTGCCAGCAGTGTAAACACCCCTAACTATGGCTACACCTTC	CASSVNTPNYGYTF	TRBV2	few	TRBJ1-2	NA
TGCGCCAGCAGCCAGGATCCGTGGGGGAACTACGAGCAGTACTTC	CASSQDPWGNYEQYF	TRBV4-1	few	TRBJ2-7	NA
TGTGCCAGCAGCACCGGGACTAGAGGGGGAGATACGCAGTATTTT	CASSTGTRGGDTQYF	TRBV12-3/TRBV12-4	few	TRBJ2-3	TRBD2
TGTGCCAGCAGCCTCGGGGACACCGGGGAGCAGTTCTTC	CASSLGDTGEQFF	TRBV6-6	NA	TRBJ2-1	NA
TGCGCCAGCAGCTTGAGACGGGGGGGCGTGACAGATACGCAGTATTTT	CASSLRRGGVTDTQYF	TRBV5-1	NA	TRBJ2-3	TRBD2
TGCAGCGTTGATACAGGGTTCGTGGACGAGCAGTACTTC	CSVDTGFVDEQYF	TRBV29-1	NA	TRBJ2-7	NA
TGCGCCAGCAGCTCTAGTCCGGGGAAAGGCTCTGGGGCCAACGTCCTGACTTTC	CASSSSPGKGSGANVLTF	TRBV4-1	NA	TRBJ2-6	NA
TGTGCCAGCAGCTTAGTCGCGGAGGGAATTAATTCACCCCTCCACTTT	CASSLVAEGINSPLHF	TRBV7-6	few	TRBJ1-6	NA